The 6 T cell receptor beta chains below all came from one sample that was sequenced in a study of spatial heterogeneity in lung cancer. TCRdb re-called the 5' RACE reads with MiXCR, one entry per CDR3 protein. The repertoire consists of some 120,000 distinct CDR3 sequences, with 12% occurring once and the leading ten covering roughly 17%. The time point is: blood at routine non-recurrence follow-up after resection. The authors sequenced whole RNA from tumor, nontumor lung or frozen PBMC without sorting. The source material was PBMCs, sampled at follow-up. These receptor sequences come from a male donor with early-stage non-small cell lung cancer.

J is TRBJ2-1 and V is TRBV28; D might be TRBD1 (5 bases). CDR3 length: 13 residues. Deletions cut 4 bases from V and 10 bases from J, with 14 bases between. CDR1 and CDR2 from the germline V gene are MDHEN and SYDVKM. The CDR3 sequence is CASSYRSYEEQFF. The CDR3 region has the DNA TGTGCCAGCAGTTACAGGTCATACGAGGAGCAGTTCTTC.

This rearrangement joins TRBV12-3 or TRBV12-4 to TRBJ2-7; no definite D call. Between the trimmed V and J ends, which lost 3 bases and 5 bases, there was a span of 14 bases. The CDR3 runs to 14 residues. The chain's CDR3 is CASSFGREVHEQYF. In DNA, the CDR3 is TGTGCCAGCAGTTTTGGAAGGGAAGTACACGAGCAGTACTTC.

A few counts support this clonotype. V and J are TRBV10-3 and TRBJ2-4; either TRBD1 or TRBD2 may fit D (6 bases each). This CDR3 has 15 residues. Trimming pared 2 bases from V and 6 bases from J, leaving 14 bases between. Germline-derived CDR1 and CDR2 are ENHRY and SYGVKD. For the CDR3, the DNA is TGTGCCATCAGTGAGGATGGGGGGCCCCCAAACATTCAGTACTTC. Translated: CAISEDGGPPNIQYF.

The chain combines TRBV29-1 with TRBJ2-1, with D possibly being TRBD1 (6 bases). CDR3 length: 14 residues. The V gene's germline CDR1 is SQVTM and CDR2 ANQGSEA. Trimming took off 7 bases at V and 4 bases at J, with 17 bases between the two ends. CDR3 in amino acids: CSARTGTCYNEQFF. CDR3 sequence (DNA): TGCAGCGCTAGAACCGGGACATGTTACAATGAGCAGTTCTTC.

This chain links TRBV7-2 with TRBJ2-1; D call uncertain. V was cut by 1 base and J by 9 bases, with 7 bases left in between. CDR1 is SGHTA and CDR2 is FQGNSA in the germline V gene. The CDR3 sequence is 12 residues long. The CDR3 here is CASSLVVSEQFF. The DNA of the CDR3 is TGTGCCAGCAGCTTAGTGGTAAGTGAGCAGTTCTTC.

The V gene is TRBV7-9, the J gene TRBJ1-5; possibly TRBD1 for D (5 bases). The CDR3 is made up of 14 amino acids. Germline V gene sequence: CDR1 SEHNR, CDR2 FQNEAQ (reference sequence). Trimming stripped 5 bases from V and 4 bases from J, with 12 bases between. CDR3 sequence: CASSHDRMNQPQHF. In DNA, the CDR3 is TGTGCCAGCAGCCATGACAGAATGAATCAGCCCCAGCATTTT.